The 23 T cell receptor beta chains in this list originate from one sample, sequenced in a study of T cell responses to AZD1222 COVID-19 vaccine. The assay was immunoSEQ multiplex PCR, and TCRdb's table has in-frame clones only and misses some. Counted here are around 100,000 clones, around 87% occurring once; the ten biggest clones make up 4% to 4.5%. The sample in question was peripheral blood, obtained on day 0 of MenACWY control vaccination. The receptors derive from an adult in good health.

This chain links TRBV29-1 with TRBJ2-3; 10 positions match TRBD1. CDR3 length: 10 amino acids. Germline V gene data show CDR1 as SQVTM and CDR2 as ANQGSEA. V shed 3 bases, J shed 14 bases, and the junction held 2 bases outside the gene matches. DNA for the CDR3: TGCAGCGTTGAGAGGGACAGGGGGTATTTT. Translated, it gives CSVERDRGYF.

The J gene is TRBJ2-7, the V gene TRBV11-2; the D is unclear. V gave up 5 bases and J gave up 0 bases, with 11 bases separating them. Germline CDR1 SGHAT, CDR2 FQNNGV. CDR3 length: 14 residues. CDR3 sequence reads: CASSPYPNSYEQYF. For the CDR3, the DNA is TGTGCCAGCAGCCCCTATCCCAACTCCTACGAGCAGTACTTC.

This rearrangement joins TRBV2 to TRBJ1-1, with D possibly being TRBD1 (5 bases). This CDR3 region has 17 residues. Trimming cost V 3 bases and J 2 bases, with 19 bases left between them. In germline, CDR1 is SNHLY, CDR2 FYNNEI. CDR3 loop: CASSETGPGRTNTEAFF. DNA for the CDR3: TGTGCCAGCAGTGAGACCGGGCCGGGACGGACAAACACTGAAGCTTTCTTT.

The chain is built from TRBV13 and TRBJ2-3; 8 bases map to TRBD1. The germline CDR1 and CDR2 sequences are PRHDT and FYEKMQ (reference sequence). V lost 3 bases to trimming and J lost 2 bases; unmatched junction nucleotides: 7. This CDR3 is 16 amino acids long. The CDR3 DNA follows: TGTGCCAGCAGCTTGTCAGACAGGGGTTACACAGATACGCAGTATTTT. Residues: CASSLSDRGYTDTQYF.

This chain uses TRBV28 with TRBJ1-5, with D hard to call. This CDR3 is 12 amino acids long. Trimming pared 6 bases from V and 7 bases from J, leaving 10 bases between. Germline V gives CDR1 MDHEN, CDR2 SYDVKM. Here the CDR3 reads CASRSLNQPQHF. The CDR3 DNA sequence: TGTGCCAGCAGATCGTTGAACCAGCCCCAGCATTTT. Based on the CDR3 plus reference TRBV28 and TRBJ1-5, the full variable domain is DVKVTQSSRYLVKRTGEKVFLECVQDMDHENMFWYRQDPGLGLRLIYFSYDVKMKEKGDIPEGYSVSREKKERFSLILESASTNQTSMYLCASRSLNQPQHFGDGTRLSIL.

The V call is TRBV5-1, the J call TRBJ1-4; 10 nucleotides match TRBD1. This CDR3 region has 14 residues. V dropped 4 bases and J dropped 4; count of bases not matched to a gene: 1. The germline V gene has CDR1 SGHRS and CDR2 YFSETQ. The CDR3 region is CASSRDRGNEKLFF. CDR3 sequence (DNA): TGCGCCAGCAGCCGGGACAGGGGTAATGAAAAACTGTTTTTT. The entire variable domain, with the rest obtained from reference TRBV5-1 and TRBJ1-4, is as follows: KAGVTQTPRYLIKTRGQQVTLSCSPISGHRSVSWYQQTPGQGLQFLFEYFSETQRNKGNFPGRFSGRQFSNSRSEMNVSTLELGDSALYLCASSRDRGNEKLFFGSGTQLSVL.

This CDR3 reads CATSDGQGIETQYF. Written as DNA, the CDR3 is TGTGCCACCAGTGATGGACAGGGTATAGAGACCCAGTACTTC. The chain carries TRBV24-1 and TRBJ2-5; 8 bases fit TRBD1. The CDR3 extends over 14 amino acids. J gave up 4 bases and V 3 bases, and 3 bases lay outside the gene matches. Germline assignment: CDR1 KGHDR and CDR2 SFDVKD.

The V call is TRBV27, the J call TRBJ2-1, with 8 bases lining up with TRBD2. The ends lost 2 bases at V and 9 bases at J; junction bases unmatched: 6. The CDR3 contains 14 residues. Germline V gene sequence: CDR1 MNHEY, CDR2 SMNVEV (reference sequence). The CDR3 nucleotides are TGTGCCAGCAGTTTACGGCGGGGGGCTGGTGAGCAGTTCTTC. Encoded protein: CASSLRRGAGEQFF.

The rearrangement joins TRBV28 to TRBJ1-6; D is unresolved. Germline V lookup: CDR1 MDHEN, CDR2 SYDVKM. Trimming left V 7 bases short and J 8 bases short, with 18 bases between. CDR3 size: 15 residues. For the CDR3, the DNA is TGTGCCAGCATCCTTCGGACTTCCGGACATTCACCCCTCCACTTT. It codes for CASILRTSGHSPLHF.

The V and J genes are TRBV28 and TRBJ1-2; D is perhaps TRBD1 (5 bases). This CDR3 is 15 amino acids long. CDR1 and CDR2 from the germline V gene are MDHEN and SYDVKM. The V gene lost 6 bases and the J gene lost 5 bases, with 19 bases spanning the gap. The CDR3 DNA reads as TGTGCCAGCAGGAGACATCAGGGTGATGGATATGGCTACACCTTC. Translated: CASRRHQGDGYGYTF.

Only one count was recorded for this clone. J is TRBJ1-3 and V is TRBV9; TRBD1 matches at 7 bases. V lost 3 bases, J lost 6 bases, and 6 bases stayed unmatched. There are 14 residues in the CDR3. Germline V CDR1 and CDR2: SGDLS, YYNGEE. The CDR3 protein is CASSAGQLVNTIYF. CDR3 in DNA: TGTGCCAGCAGCGCGGGACAGTTAGTAAACACCATATATTTT. The full variable domain, rest sourced from reference TRBV9 and TRBJ1-3, is DSGVTQTPKHLITATGQRVTLRCSPRSGDLSVYWYQQSLDQGLQFLIQYYNGEERAKGNILERFSAQQFPDLHSELNLSSLELGDSALYFCASSAGQLVNTIYFGEGSWLTVV.

The CDR3 spells CASHFNPELGEQYF. The CDR3 DNA follows: TGTGCCAGTCACTTCAATCCTGAGTTAGGCGAGCAGTACTTC. This sequence joins TRBV6-5 and TRBJ2-7; no clear D gene. Germline CDR1 is MNHEY and CDR2 is SVGAGI. Deletions cut 9 bases from V and 6 bases from J, with 21 bases between. The CDR3 runs to 14 residues.

This clone has just one count. This chain connects TRBV27 to TRBJ2-5; D is undetermined. The length of the CDR3 is 14 residues. Germline CDR1 and CDR2: MNHEY and SMNVEV (reference sequence). Trimming shortened V by 0 bases and J by 3 bases, and 8 bases separated the two germline ends. As DNA, the CDR3 is TGTGCCAGCAGTTTATCCACAGTGAAAGAGACCCAGTACTTC. Translating gives CASSLSTVKETQYF.

The genes are TRBV15 and TRBJ1-3, with D perhaps TRBD1 (5 bases). Germline CDR1 is LNHNV and CDR2 is YYDKDF (reference sequence). The germline V and J ends were trimmed by 1 base and 10 bases, with 17 bases remaining between them. CDR3 size: 15 residues. This CDR3 reads CATSRAGFSRRTIYF. The CDR3 DNA reads as TGTGCCACCAGCAGAGCAGGGTTCTCTCGGAGAACCATATATTTT.

Written as DNA, the CDR3 is TGTGCCAGCACCGACGGGGCCTTGGATGGCTACACCTTC. Translating it yields CASTDGALDGYTF. The gene calls are TRBV27 and TRBJ1-2; D is perhaps TRBD1 (5 bases). From germline, CDR1 is MNHEY and CDR2 SMNVEV (reference sequence). V was trimmed by 7 bases and J by 6 bases, leaving 15 bases between them. The CDR3 runs to 13 residues.

This clone came up once. The chain joins TRBV7-2 to TRBJ2-1; D gene unclear. Germline-derived CDR1 and CDR2 are SGHTA and FQGNSA. Trimming shortened V by 5 bases and J by 2 bases, and 10 bases separated the two germline ends. This CDR3 spans 14 amino acids. DNA for the CDR3: TGTGCCAGCAGCCAAAGCAGGACCTACAATGAGCAGTTCTTC. Amino acid sequence: CASSQSRTYNEQFF.

The V gene is TRBV19, the J gene TRBJ2-1; D possibly corresponds to TRBD2 (5 bases). V was clipped by 4 bases and J by 1 base, with 17 bases between them. CDR3 length: 17 amino acids. Germline V CDR1 and CDR2: LNHDA, SQIVND (reference sequence). This chain's CDR3 is CASSTLVRRLSYNEQFF. For the CDR3, the DNA is TGTGCCAGTAGTACGTTGGTGAGGAGACTATCCTACAATGAGCAGTTCTTC.

This clone is a singleton in its sample. This chain uses TRBV5-6 with TRBJ1-6, with D tentatively TRBD1 (6 bases). The CDR3 has 15 amino acids. V lost 1 base and J lost 10, with 15 bases in between. From germline, CDR1 is SGHDT and CDR2 YYEEEE. The CDR3 DNA is TGTGCCAGCAGCTTGCCGTTCAGGGGAGCCTCACCCCTCCACTTT. It is translated as CASSLPFRGASPLHF.

The genes are TRBV7-9 and TRBJ1-3, with no clear D. The CDR3 extends over 17 amino acids. The germline V gene has CDR1 SEHNR and CDR2 FQNEAQ (reference sequence). Trimming cost V 2 bases and J 1 base, with 15 bases left between them. For the CDR3, the DNA is TGTGCCAGCAGCTTATGGGCGGGTTCTCCGTCTGGAAACACCATATATTTT. This gives the protein CASSLWAGSPSGNTIYF.

The V and J genes are TRBV3-1 (or the pseudogene TRBV3-2) and TRBJ1-4; D is uncertain. V was cut by 2 bases and J by 7 bases, with 14 bases left in between. Per the germline V gene, CDR1 is LGHDT and CDR2 is YNNKEL (reference sequence). The length of the CDR3 is 15 residues. The CDR3 sequence: CASSQSCRVGEKLFF. CDR3 sequence (DNA): TGTGCCAGCAGCCAAAGTTGTAGGGTGGGTGAAAAACTGTTTTTT.

CDR3 in amino acids: CASSYALTGSDTKQYF. The CDR3 coding sequence is TGTGCCAGCAGCTACGCCTTGACAGGCTCCGATACGAAGCAGTACTTC. J is TRBJ2-7 and V is TRBV28; D is perhaps TRBD1 (6 bases). V lost 6 bases and J lost 8, with 26 bases in between. The CDR3 covers 16 residues. Germline V gene data show CDR1 as MDHEN and CDR2 as SYDVKM. Filled out from reference TRBV28 and TRBJ2-7, the complete variable domain reads DVKVTQSSRYLVKRTGEKVFLECVQDMDHENMFWYRQDPGLGLRLIYFSYDVKMKEKGDIPEGYSVSREKKERFSLILESASTNQTSMYLCASSYALTGSDTKQYFGPGTRLTVT.

The chain couples TRBV7-2 to TRBJ2-3; possibly TRBD1 for D (6 bases). V was shortened by 5 bases and J by 5 bases, with 17 bases between the two germline ends. CDR1 SGHTA and CDR2 FQGNSA come from the germline V gene. This CDR3 is 15 amino acids long. CDR3 DNA sequence: TGTGCCAGCAGCAGATACCCCGGGACACTAGATACGCAGTATTTT. Protein sequence: CASSRYPGTLDTQYF.

This chain links TRBV27 with TRBJ1-3; 8 bases map to TRBD1. Per germline, CDR1 MNHEY and CDR2 SMNVEV (reference sequence). The V gene end was trimmed by 4 bases and the J gene end by 2 bases; junction bases not matched to a gene: 7. This CDR3 spans 16 amino acids. The CDR3 DNA reads TGTGCCAGCAGTTCCCTGGGACAGGCGGCTGGAAACACCATATATTTT. Its translation is CASSSLGQAAGNTIYF.